This TCR beta chain stems from a study of graft-versus-host responses after intestinal transplantation. Germline CDR1 MGHRA, CDR2 YSYEKL. The V and J ends lost 0 bases and 2 bases respectively, with 8 bases between them. CDR3 length equals 15 residues. Generated by immunoSEQ multiplex PCR, the TCRdb table keeps only in-frame clones and is missing some. The sample comprises about 40,000 clones, about 90% of which are singletons, and less than 3% rests with the top ten. This receptor was obtained from a human patient who received an intestinal transplant, so some T cells may come from the graft donor. The specimen was PBMCs, collected approximately 310 days after intestinal transplant. The chain carries TRBV4-1 and TRBJ1-5, with D unresolved. In DNA form, the CDR3 reads TGCGCCAGCAGCCAAGAAAGAACGGGCAATCAGCCCCAGCATTTT. The encoded protein is CASSQERTGNQPQHF.